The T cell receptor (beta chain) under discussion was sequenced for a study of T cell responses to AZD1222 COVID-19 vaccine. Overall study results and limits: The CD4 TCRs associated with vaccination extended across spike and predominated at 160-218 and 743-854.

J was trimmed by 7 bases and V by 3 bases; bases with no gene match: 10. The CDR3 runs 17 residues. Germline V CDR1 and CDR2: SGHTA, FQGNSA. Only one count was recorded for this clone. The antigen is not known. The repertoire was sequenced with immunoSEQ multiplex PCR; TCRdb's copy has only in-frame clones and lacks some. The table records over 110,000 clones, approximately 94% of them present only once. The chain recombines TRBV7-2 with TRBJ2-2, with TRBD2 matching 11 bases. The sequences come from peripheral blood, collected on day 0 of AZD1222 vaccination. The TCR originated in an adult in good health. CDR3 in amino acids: CASSFISGRALGGELFF. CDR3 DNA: TGTGCCAGCAGCTTTATTAGCGGGAGGGCCCTGGGCGGGGAGCTGTTTTTT.